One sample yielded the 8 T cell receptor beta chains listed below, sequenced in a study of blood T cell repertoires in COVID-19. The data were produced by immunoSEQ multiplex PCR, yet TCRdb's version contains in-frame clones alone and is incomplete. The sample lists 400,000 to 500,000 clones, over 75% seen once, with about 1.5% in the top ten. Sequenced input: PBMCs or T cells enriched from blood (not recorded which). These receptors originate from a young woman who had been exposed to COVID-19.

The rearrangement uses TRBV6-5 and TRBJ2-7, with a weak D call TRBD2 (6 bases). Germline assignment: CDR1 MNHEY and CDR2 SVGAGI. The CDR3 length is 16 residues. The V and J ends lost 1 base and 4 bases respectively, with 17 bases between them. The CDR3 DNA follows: TGTGCCAGCAGTTACTTAGCGGCCCCACAACCTTACGAGCAGTACTTC. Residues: CASSYLAAPQPYEQYF.

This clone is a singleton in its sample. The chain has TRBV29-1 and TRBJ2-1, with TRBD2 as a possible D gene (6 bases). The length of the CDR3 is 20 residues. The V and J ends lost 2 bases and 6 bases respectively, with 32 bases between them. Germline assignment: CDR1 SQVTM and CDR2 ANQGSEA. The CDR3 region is CSVEIPRGVPLARPSNEQFF. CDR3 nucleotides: TGCAGCGTTGAAATCCCGCGCGGGGTTCCTCTAGCCCGGCCCTCCAATGAGCAGTTCTTC.

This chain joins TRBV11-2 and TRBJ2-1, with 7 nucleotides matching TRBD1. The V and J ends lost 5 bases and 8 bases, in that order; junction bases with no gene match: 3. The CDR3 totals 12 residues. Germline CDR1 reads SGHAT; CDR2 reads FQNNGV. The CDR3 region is CASSRQGYEQFF. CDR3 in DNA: TGTGCCAGCAGCCGACAGGGCTATGAGCAGTTCTTC.

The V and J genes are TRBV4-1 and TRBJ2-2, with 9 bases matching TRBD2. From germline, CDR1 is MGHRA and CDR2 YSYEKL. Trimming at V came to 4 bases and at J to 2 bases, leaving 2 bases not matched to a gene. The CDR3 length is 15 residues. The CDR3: CASSLLAGNTGELFF. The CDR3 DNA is TGCGCCAGCAGCCTACTAGCGGGCAACACCGGGGAGCTGTTTTTT.

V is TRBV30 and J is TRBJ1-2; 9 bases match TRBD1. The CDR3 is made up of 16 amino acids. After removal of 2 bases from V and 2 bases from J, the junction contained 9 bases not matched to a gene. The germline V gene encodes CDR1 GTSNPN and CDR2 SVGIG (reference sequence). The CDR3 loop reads CAWSLVGTGTNYGYTF. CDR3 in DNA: TGTGCCTGGAGTCTTGTTGGGACAGGGACGAACTATGGCTACACCTTC.

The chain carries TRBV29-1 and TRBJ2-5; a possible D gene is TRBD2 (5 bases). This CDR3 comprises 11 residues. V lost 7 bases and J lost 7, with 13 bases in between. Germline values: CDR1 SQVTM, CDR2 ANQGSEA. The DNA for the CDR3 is TGCAGCGCCGACTCTGCGGGGACCCAGTACTTC. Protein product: CSADSAGTQYF.

Here the CDR3 reads CASSLAQGAYGYTF. The DNA for the CDR3 is TGCGCCAGCAGCTTGGCACAGGGGGCCTATGGCTACACCTTC. The rearrangement links TRBV5-1 to TRBJ1-2, with 9 bases aligning to TRBD1. V lost 0 bases, J lost 4 bases, and 1 base stayed unmatched. Germline-derived CDR1 and CDR2 are SGHRS and YFSETQ. CDR3 length equals 14 residues.

The CDR3 protein is CASSFPSSEAFF. CDR3 sequence (DNA): TGTGCCAGCAGTTTCCCCTCCAGTGAAGCTTTCTTT. J is TRBJ1-1 and V is TRBV12-3 or TRBV12-4; no firm D call. V was shortened by 3 bases and J by 7 bases, with 9 bases between the two germline ends. This CDR3 contains 12 residues.